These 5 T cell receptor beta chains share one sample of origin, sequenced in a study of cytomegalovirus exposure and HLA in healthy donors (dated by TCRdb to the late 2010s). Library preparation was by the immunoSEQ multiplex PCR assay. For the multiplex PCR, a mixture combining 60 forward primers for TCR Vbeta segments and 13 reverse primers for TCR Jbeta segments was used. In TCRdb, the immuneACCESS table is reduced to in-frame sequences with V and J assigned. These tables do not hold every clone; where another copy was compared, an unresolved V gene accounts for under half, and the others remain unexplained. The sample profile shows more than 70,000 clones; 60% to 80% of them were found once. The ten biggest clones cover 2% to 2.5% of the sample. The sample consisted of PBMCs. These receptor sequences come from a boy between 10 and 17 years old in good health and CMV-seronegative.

The CDR3 bases are TGCGCCAGCAGTGAGTCTGGAAGGAGGTCGCAGTTCTTC. Encoded protein: CASSESGRRSQFF. The genes are TRBV10-2 and TRBJ2-1; perhaps TRBD2 as D (5 bases). CDR1 and CDR2 (germline): WSHSY, SAAADI. The CDR3 runs 13 residues. The germline V and J ends were trimmed by 0 bases and 12 bases, with 12 bases remaining between them.

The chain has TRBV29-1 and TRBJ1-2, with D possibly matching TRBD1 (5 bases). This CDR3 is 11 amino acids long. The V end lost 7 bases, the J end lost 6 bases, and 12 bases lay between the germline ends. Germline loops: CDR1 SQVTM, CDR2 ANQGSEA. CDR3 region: CSGGTGDGYTF. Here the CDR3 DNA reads TGCAGCGGGGGTACGGGGGATGGCTACACCTTC.

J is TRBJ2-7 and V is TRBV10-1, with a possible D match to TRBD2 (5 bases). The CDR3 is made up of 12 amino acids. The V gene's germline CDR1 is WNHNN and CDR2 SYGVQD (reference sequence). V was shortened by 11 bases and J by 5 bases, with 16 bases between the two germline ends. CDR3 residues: CAPPRVYHEQYF. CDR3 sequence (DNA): TGCGCCCCCCCGAGGGTCTATCACGAGCAGTACTTC.

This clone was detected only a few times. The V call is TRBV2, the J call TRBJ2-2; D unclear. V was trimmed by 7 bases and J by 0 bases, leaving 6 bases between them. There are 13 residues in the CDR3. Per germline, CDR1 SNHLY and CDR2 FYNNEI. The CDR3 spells CASIPANTGELFF. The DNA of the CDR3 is TGTGCCAGCATCCCGGCGAACACCGGGGAGCTGTTTTTT.

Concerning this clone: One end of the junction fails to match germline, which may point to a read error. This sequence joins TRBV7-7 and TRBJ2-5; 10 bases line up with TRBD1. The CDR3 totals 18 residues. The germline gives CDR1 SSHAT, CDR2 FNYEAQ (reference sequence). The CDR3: CASSLAFPRGQGPETQYF. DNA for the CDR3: TGTGCTAGCAGCTTAGCCTTTCCACGGGGACAGGGGCCGGAGACCCAGTACTTC.